A selection of T cell receptor beta chains follows, all from one sample in a study of identifying expanded T cells in peripheral blood. The assay was immunoSEQ multiplex PCR, and TCRdb's table has in-frame clones only and misses some. The data contain some 95,000 clones, approximately 86% of them singletons. Sequencing was carried out using blood. These receptor sequences come from a person between 18 and 69 years old in good health. Each CDR3 is given with its conserved first and last residue. A D gene is named only where the DNA matches it firmly. Some rows mark clone size as missing; the rest say once, few, many or name a class of expanded clone.

d_gene | len | j_gene | abundance | v_gene | CDR3aa | CDR3nt
TRBD1 | 14 | TRBJ1-4 | few | TRBV4-1 | CASSRQGTNEKLFF | TGCGCCAGCAGCAGACAGGGGACTAATGAAAAACTGTTTTTT
. | 12 | TRBJ1-2 | . | TRBV6-5 | CASRQGGHGYTF | TGTGCCAGCAGACAGGGAGGTCATGGCTACACCTTC
. | 17 | TRBJ2-1 | few | TRBV4-1 | CASSQDREGGSYNEQFF | TGCGCCAGCAGCCAAGATCGCGAGGGGGGATCCTACAATGAGCAGTTCTTC
. | 15 | TRBJ2-5 | . | TRBV7-9 | CASSLSQGQIETQYF | TGTGCCAGCAGCCTCTCCCAAGGACAGATAGAGACCCAGTACTTC
. | 15 | TRBJ2-4 | . | TRBV6-5 | CASSYSTGISNIQYF | TGTGCCAGCAGTTACTCGACGGGGATTTCGAACATTCAGTACTTC
. | 13 | TRBJ2-5 | . | TRBV4-3 | CASSRDRVETQYF | TGCGCCAGCAGCCGAGACAGAGTGGAGACCCAGTACTTC
. | 14 | TRBJ1-6 | . | TRBV14 | CASSQVIGGSPLHF | TGTGCCAGCAGCCAAGTGATTGGGGGATCACCCCTCCACTTT
. | 14 | TRBJ2-5 | . | TRBV7-9 | CASSSGHGQETQYF | TGTGCCAGCAGCTCCGGCCACGGCCAAGAGACCCAGTACTTC
. | 14 | TRBJ1-2 | . | TRBV5-1 | CASSLGTASDGYTF | TGCGCCAGCAGCTTGGGGACCGCGAGCGATGGCTACACCTTC
. | 15 | TRBJ2-7 | . | TRBV29-1 | CSVEGGRLSPYEQYF | TGCAGCGTTGAGGGGGGGCGTCTATCCCCCTACGAGCAGTACTTC
. | 13 | TRBJ1-2 | . | TRBV5-1 | CASSLGYTNGYTF | TGCGCCAGCAGCTTGGGCTACACTAATGGCTACACCTTC
TRBD2 | 17 | TRBJ2-1 | . | TRBV30 | CAWRGLAGARWGNEQFF | TGTGCCTGGAGGGGACTAGCGGGGGCCCGGTGGGGCAATGAGCAGTTCTTC
TRBD1 | 17 | TRBJ1-3 | . | TRBV4-1 | CASSQRTGRGSGNTIYF | TGCGCCAGCAGCCAGCGGACAGGCAGGGGCTCTGGAAACACCATATATTTT
. | 16 | TRBJ1-1 | . | TRBV6-5 | CASSYSPVVQNTEAFF | TGTGCCAGCAGTTACTCACCGGTAGTCCAAAACACTGAAGCTTTCTTT
. | 16 | TRBJ2-2 | . | TRBV5-1 | CASRSTPVASTGELFF | TGCGCCAGCCGCTCAACCCCCGTGGCCTCTACCGGGGAGCTGTTTTTT
TRBD1 | 14 | TRBJ2-2 | few | TRBV5-1 | CASKMTGSVGELFF | TGCGCCAGCAAGATGACAGGGTCTGTCGGGGAGCTGTTTTTT
. | 15 | TRBJ1-1 | . | TRBV9 | CASSPPSGMNTEAFF | TGTGCCAGCAGCCCCCCTTCGGGGATGAACACTGAAGCTTTCTTT
TRBD2 | 15 | TRBJ2-2 | . | TRBV18 | CASSPREGRTGELFF | TGTGCCAGCTCACCGAGGGAGGGCCGCACCGGGGAGCTGTTTTTT
TRBD2 | 16 | TRBJ2-1 | . | TRBV5-4 | CASSPGGGASYVEQFF | TGTGCCAGCAGCCCGGGGGGGGGCGCTAGCTACGTTGAGCAGTTCTTC
. | 12 | TRBJ1-2 | . | TRBV30 | CAWSGLSGGYTF | TGTGCCTGGAGCGGTCTCTCGGGTGGCTACACCTTC
. | 17 | TRBJ1-1 | . | TRBV29-1 | CSVEDLPKNRGLREAFF | TGCAGCGTTGAAGATCTACCGAAGAACAGAGGGCTTAGAGAAGCTTTCTTT
. | 15 | TRBJ1-5 | . | TRBV18 | CASSPSSPLEGPQHF | TGTGCCAGCTCACCATCGAGTCCCCTTGAGGGGCCCCAGCATTTT
. | 18 | TRBJ2-5 | . | TRBV11-3 | CASSLNPRADLGQETQYF | TGTGCCAGCAGCTTAAACCCTCGGGCTGACCTCGGCCAAGAGACCCAGTACTTC
. | 14 | TRBJ1-6 | . | TRBV6-5 | CASKMTEPNSPLHF | TGTGCCAGCAAGATGACAGAGCCTAATTCACCCCTCCACTTT
. | 14 | TRBJ1-2 | . | TRBV5-5 | CASSLTGDLYGYTF | TGTGCCAGCAGCCTGACAGGAGATCTTTATGGCTACACCTTC
. | 13 | TRBJ1-1 | . | TRBV5-1 | CASSLEGPSETFF | TGCGCCAGCAGCTTAGAGGGGCCCAGTGAGACTTTCTTT
. | 13 | TRBJ1-2 | few | TRBV6-5 | CASRIDYNYGYTF | TGTGCCAGCAGGATCGACTATAACTATGGCTACACCTTC
TRBD1 | 16 | TRBJ1-5 | . | TRBV18 | CASSPPTGGINQPQHF | TGTGCCAGCTCACCACCGACAGGGGGGATTAATCAGCCCCAGCATTTT
TRBD1 | 17 | TRBJ1-4 | . | TRBV27 | CASSPLTGGAEGEKLFF | TGTGCCAGCAGCCCGTTGACAGGGGGCGCCGAGGGTGAAAAACTGTTTTTT
. | 14 | TRBJ1-4 | . | TRBV2 | CASSDRGGNEKLFF | TGTGCCAGCAGTGATAGGGGTGGCAACGAAAAACTGTTTTTT
TRBD2 | 14 | TRBJ2-3 | . | TRBV11-3 | CASSLGTNTDTQYF | TGTGCCAGCAGCTTGGGGACTAACACAGATACGCAGTATTTT
TRBD1 | 14 | TRBJ2-3 | . | TRBV5-4 | CASSFRQGADTQYF | TGTGCCAGCAGCTTTAGACAGGGGGCAGATACGCAGTATTTT
. | 13 | TRBJ1-1 | . | TRBV19 | CASTTGVNTEAFF | TGTGCCAGTACAACAGGAGTGAACACTGAAGCTTTCTTT
TRBD1 | 16 | TRBJ1-4 | few | TRBV19 | CASSTGTVRTNEKLFF | TGTGCCAGTAGTACGGGGACAGTTAGGACTAATGAAAAACTGTTTTTT
. | 14 | TRBJ1-2 | . | TRBV7-6 | CASSLTSGTYGYTF | TGTGCCAGCAGCTTAACCTCGGGGACCTATGGCTACACCTTC
. | 12 | TRBJ1-3 | . | TRBV10-3 | CAIQENSNTIYF | TGTGCCATCCAGGAGAACTCCAACACCATATATTTT
. | 14 | TRBJ2-7 | few | TRBV2 | CASKFGTENYEQYF | TGTGCCAGCAAGTTCGGGACGGAGAACTACGAGCAGTACTTC
. | 11 | TRBJ1-2 | . | TRBV2 | CASSLEYGYTF | TGTGCCAGCAGTTTAGAGTATGGCTACACCTTC
. | 13 | TRBJ1-1 | . | TRBV6-4 | CASSALVNTEAFF | TGTGCCAGCAGTGCGCTAGTGAACACTGAAGCTTTCTTT
TRBD2 | 15 | TRBJ2-1 | . | TRBV7-6 | CASSSSGGAYNEQFF | TGTGCCAGCAGCTCTAGCGGGGGGGCATACAATGAGCAGTTCTTC